One sample yielded the 29 T cell receptor beta chains listed below, sequenced in a study of blood T cell repertoires in COVID-19. Clones were read by immunoSEQ multiplex PCR, and TCRdb kept only the in-frame ones, dropping some. The sample has 180,000 or so clones; roughly 80% are singletons. The sequenced sample consisted of PBMCs or T cells enriched from blood (not recorded which). These receptors all stem from a man aged 55-75 years who had been exposed to COVID-19.

The genes are TRBV25-1 and TRBJ1-2, with D tentatively TRBD1 (5 bases). V lost 4 bases and J 8 bases, leaving 14 bases between the germline ends. Germline lookup yields CDR1 MGHDK and CDR2 SYGVNS. This CDR3 region has 13 residues. The CDR3 loop is CASSGGRTRGYTF. The CDR3 DNA is TGTGCCAGCAGTGGGGGCCGAACGAGGGGCTACACCTTC.

J is TRBJ2-1 and V is TRBV5-1; 11 bases map to TRBD2. J lost 3 bases, V lost 0 bases, and 5 bases had no gene match. Germline V gives CDR1 SGHRS, CDR2 YFSETQ. There are 17 residues in the CDR3. CDR3 loop: CASSLGLAGPNYNEQFF. The CDR3 region has the DNA TGCGCCAGCAGCTTGGGACTAGCGGGACCTAACTACAATGAGCAGTTCTTC.

The rearrangement joins TRBV29-1 to TRBJ2-7; 8 bases line up with TRBD1. Germline V gene data show CDR1 as SQVTM and CDR2 as ANQGSEA. The V gene end was trimmed by 8 bases and the J gene end by 7 bases; junction bases not matched to a gene: 10. This CDR3 is built from 12 residues. In DNA form, the CDR3 reads TGCAGCACTGGGCAGGGGGCAGGTGAGCAGTACTTC. It codes for CSTGQGAGEQYF.

This chain joins TRBV6-5 and TRBJ1-4; 11 nucleotides line up with TRBD1. Germline CDR1 MNHEY, CDR2 SVGAGI. The CDR3 extends over 14 amino acids. Losses at the gene ends were 6 bases for V and 10 bases for J; bases not matched to a gene: 7. CDR3 protein: CASSPGTGGPKLFF. The CDR3, as DNA: TGTGCCAGCAGCCCCGGGACAGGGGGTCCAAAACTGTTTTTT.

This chain connects TRBV7-9 to TRBJ2-1; 11 bases are a match to TRBD2. Losses at the gene ends were 5 bases for V and 0 bases for J; bases not matched to a gene: 9. The CDR3 sequence is 18 residues long. Germline-derived CDR1 and CDR2 are SEHNR and FQNEAQ (reference sequence). The DNA of the CDR3 is TGTGCCAGCAGCCCACCGGGACTAGCGGCTTCCTCCTACAATGAGCAGTTCTTC. It codes for CASSPPGLAASSYNEQFF.

For this clone: At one boundary the junction diverges from the germline segment, which might be a read error. In nucleotides, the CDR3 is TGCGCCAGCAGCCAAGTCGGACAGGTTCTCTATCGCTACACCTTC. It codes for CASSQVGQVLYRYTF. The chain has TRBV4-3 and TRBJ1-2; 7 nucleotides align to TRBD1. Germline CDR1 is LGHNA and CDR2 is YSLEER. The CDR3 consists of 15 residues.

This clone was seen once. The V and J genes are TRBV9 and TRBJ1-1; 7 bases fit TRBD1. Losses at the gene ends were 0 bases for V and 3 bases for J; bases not matched to a gene: 2. Germline CDR1 is SGDLS and CDR2 is YYNGEE. The CDR3 contains 14 residues. CDR3 DNA sequence: TGTGCCAGCAGCGTAGCTCAGGGGGACACTGAAGCTTTCTTT. As protein: CASSVAQGDTEAFF.

This rearrangement joins TRBV25-1 to TRBJ2-3; 8 nucleotides line up with TRBD1. CDR1 is MGHDK and CDR2 is SYGVNS in the germline V gene. J was trimmed by 1 base and V by 6 bases; bases with no gene match: 6. The length of the CDR3 is 15 residues. This CDR3 reads CASSPRGRGTDTQYF. DNA of the CDR3: TGTGCCAGCAGCCCCAGGGGGCGAGGCACAGATACGCAGTATTTT.

The V and J genes are TRBV30 and TRBJ1-1; 7 bases line up with TRBD1. This CDR3 has 14 residues. The germline V gene has CDR1 GTSNPN and CDR2 SVGIG (reference sequence). The V and J ends lost 4 bases and 4 bases, in that order; junction bases with no gene match: 9. The CDR3 sequence is CAWTPGGEATEAFF. Written as DNA, the CDR3 is TGTGCCTGGACCCCAGGGGGTGAGGCCACTGAAGCTTTCTTT.

This chain links TRBV4-3 with TRBJ1-6; D uncertain. Trimming shortened V by 0 bases and J by 8 bases, and 5 bases separated the two germline ends. CDR1 is LGHNA and CDR2 is YSLEER in the germline V gene. The CDR3 is made up of 13 amino acids. The DNA for the CDR3 is TGCGCCAGCAGCCAAGATACGGATTCACCCCTCCACTTT. Its translation is CASSQDTDSPLHF.

The chain recombines TRBV6-4 with TRBJ2-3, with 8 bases identical to TRBD2. CDR3 length: 18 residues. After removal of 2 bases from V and 0 bases from J, the junction contained 10 bases not matched to a gene. Germline CDR1 is MRHNA and CDR2 is SNTAGT. The DNA for the CDR3 is TGTGCCAGCAGTGACCTCCCGGGAGGGCCTTCTAGCACAGATACGCAGTATTTT. It translates to CASSDLPGGPSSTDTQYF.

The chain has TRBV27 and TRBJ2-2; D ambiguous. Looked up from germline, CDR1 is MNHEY and CDR2 is SMNVEV (reference sequence). There are 15 residues in the CDR3. The V gene lost 4 bases and the J gene lost 4 bases, with 13 bases spanning the gap. In DNA, the CDR3 is TGTGCCAGCAGTTCCCTCTCTCAGTTCACCGGGGAGCTGTTTTTT. Protein sequence: CASSSLSQFTGELFF.

The chain combines TRBV18 with TRBJ2-7; 11 bases agree with TRBD2. The CDR3 loop spans 16 amino acids. V lost 6 bases and J lost 2; bases outside the gene matches: 9. Looked up from germline, CDR1 is KGHSH and CDR2 is LQKENI. The CDR3 is CASSGVAGGRTYEQYF. The CDR3 coding sequence is TGTGCCAGCTCCGGGGTAGCGGGAGGGAGGACCTACGAGCAGTACTTC.

The V call is TRBV18, the J call TRBJ1-3, with D possibly matching TRBD1 (5 bases). Trimming took off 6 bases at V and 0 bases at J, with 18 bases between the two ends. This CDR3 has 17 residues. CDR1 is KGHSH and CDR2 is LQKENI in the germline V gene. The DNA of the CDR3 is TGTGCCAGCTCCACATTAGGACGGGGGAACTCTGGAAACACCATATATTTT. Translated: CASSTLGRGNSGNTIYF.

The V gene is TRBV6-5, the J gene TRBJ2-7; possibly TRBD1 for D (5 bases). This CDR3 spans 15 amino acids. The V end was cut by 0 bases, the J end by 3 bases, with 12 bases between. In germline, CDR1 is MNHEY, CDR2 SVGAGI. In nucleotides, the CDR3 is TGTGCCAGCAGTTACTCAGGGGTAGGGTACTACGAGCAGTACTTC. This translates into CASSYSGVGYYEQYF.

This chain links TRBV2 with TRBJ1-2; 8 bases are a match to TRBD1. Germline V gene sequence: CDR1 SNHLY, CDR2 FYNNEI. CDR3 length equals 14 residues. J gave up 8 bases and V 3 bases, and 8 bases lay outside the gene matches. The CDR3 is CASSEITGGWGYTF. CDR3 nucleotides: TGTGCCAGCAGTGAGATCACAGGGGGTTGGGGCTACACCTTC.

The chain uses TRBV5-4 and TRBJ1-1, with 8 bases that match TRBD1. This CDR3 has 15 residues. Trimming at V came to 3 bases and at J to 0 bases, leaving 4 bases not matched to a gene. CDR1 and CDR2 (germline): SGHNT, YYREEE (reference sequence). CDR3 region: CASSSGQVVNTEAFF. Here the CDR3 DNA reads TGTGCCAGCAGCTCGGGACAGGTAGTGAACACTGAAGCTTTCTTT.

As DNA, the CDR3 is TGTGCCAGCAGCTCAACATCGACTAGCGTCGGCGGAGAGCAGTTCTTC. Translation: CASSSTSTSVGGEQFF. J is TRBJ2-1 and V is TRBV7-2; 8 bases are shared with TRBD2. Germline CDR1 reads SGHTA; CDR2 reads FQGNSA. V trimming: 4 bases; J trimming: 10 bases; junction bases outside the gene matches: 15. The length of the CDR3 is 16 residues.

The gene calls are TRBV6-5 and TRBJ1-1, with 9 nucleotides matching TRBD1. Germline trimming cut 5 bases from V and 4 bases from J; bases unmatched to any gene: 8. From germline, CDR1 is MNHEY and CDR2 SVGAGI. This CDR3 region has 15 residues. CDR3 amino acids: CASSPRTGAGTEAFF. The DNA of the CDR3 is TGTGCCAGCAGTCCACGGACAGGGGCAGGCACTGAAGCTTTCTTT.

The chain has TRBV5-1 and TRBJ2-1; 10 bases match TRBD2. The CDR3 has 14 residues. J was trimmed by 10 bases and V by 5 bases; bases with no gene match: 9. CDR1 is SGHRS and CDR2 is YFSETQ in the germline V gene. The DNA of the CDR3 is TGCGCCAGCAGTGCCGGGACTAGCGAAAACGAGCAGTTCTTC. Translation: CASSAGTSENEQFF.

The chain employs TRBV29-1 and TRBJ2-5, with D tentatively TRBD1 or TRBD2 (5 bases each). Germline V gene lookup returns CDR1 SQVTM and CDR2 ANQGSEA. There are 12 residues in the CDR3. V lost 7 bases and J lost 5, with 14 bases in between. The CDR3 region has the DNA TGCAGCGCGGAGGCAGGGTTGGAGACCCAGTACTTC. Protein sequence: CSAEAGLETQYF.

The chain employs TRBV11-3 and TRBJ2-3; 8 bases align to TRBD1. The CDR3 covers 16 residues. The V gene's germline CDR1 is SGHNT and CDR2 YENEEA. V trimming: 5 bases; J trimming: 4 bases; junction bases outside the gene matches: 11. Written as DNA, the CDR3 is TGTGCCAGCAGCCCGAAGGGGCAGGGGGCGTCAGATACGCAGTATTTT. Translated, it gives CASSPKGQGASDTQYF.

J is TRBJ1-2 and V is TRBV9; 12 bases align to TRBD1. V was pared by 4 bases and J by 3 bases, with 7 bases of the junction left unmatched. Germline CDR1 and CDR2: SGDLS and YYNGEE. The CDR3 is 16 amino acids. The CDR3 DNA sequence: TGTGCCAGCAGCCCAGCGGGACAGGGGGCGGACTATGGCTACACCTTC. It translates to CASSPAGQGADYGYTF. The whole variable domain, filled in from reference TRBV9 and TRBJ1-2, reads DSGVTQTPKHLITATGQRVTLRCSPRSGDLSVYWYQQSLDQGLQFLIQYYNGEERAKGNILERFSAQQFPDLHSELNLSSLELGDSALYFCASSPAGQGADYGYTFGSGTRLTVV.

V is TRBV13 and J is TRBJ2-7; 7 bases are a match to TRBD2. The germline gives CDR1 PRHDT, CDR2 FYEKMQ (reference sequence). J lost 2 bases, V lost 5 bases, and 6 bases had no gene match. The CDR3 consists of 14 residues. CDR3 coding DNA: TGTGCCAGCAGCGCCGGGACTACTCCCTACGAGCAGTACTTC. This gives the protein CASSAGTTPYEQYF. Full variable domain (remainder filled in from reference TRBV13 and TRBJ2-7): AAGVIQSPRHLIKEKRETATLKCYPIPRHDTVYWYQQGPGQDPQFLISFYEKMQSDKGSIPDRFSAQQFSDYHSELNMSSLELGDSALYFCASSAGTTPYEQYFGPGTRLTVT.

The CDR3 sequence: CASSYEERRYGYTF. The CDR3 nucleotides read TGTGCCAGCAGTTACGAGGAGCGGCGCTATGGCTACACCTTC. The rearrangement joins TRBV6-2 or TRBV6-3 to TRBJ1-2; D unclear. V gave up 2 bases and J gave up 4 bases, with 11 bases separating them. Germline CDR1 is MNHEY and CDR2 is SVGEGT. The CDR3 sequence is 14 residues long.

The chain employs TRBV29-1 and TRBJ2-1; 11 bases are shared with TRBD2. Germline CDR1 and CDR2: SQVTM and ANQGSEA. This CDR3 has 13 amino acids. The junction had 1 base not matched to a gene; V was cut back by 5 bases and J by 4 bases. The CDR3 region has the DNA TGCAGCGTTTTAGCGGGAGGGTACAATGAGCAGTTCTTC. It yields the protein CSVLAGGYNEQFF.

The chain couples TRBV2 to TRBJ1-1, with TRBD1 identical over 9 bases. There are 15 residues in the CDR3. Per germline, CDR1 SNHLY and CDR2 FYNNEI. The V gene end was trimmed by 4 bases and the J gene end by 7 bases; junction bases not matched to a gene: 10. The CDR3 spells CASSGPGTGISEAFF. CDR3 DNA: TGTGCCAGCAGTGGTCCCGGGACAGGGATCAGTGAAGCTTTCTTT.

The CDR3: CASSRQGPGELFF. The DNA of the CDR3 is TGTGCCAGCAGCAGACAGGGGCCCGGGGAGCTGTTTTTT. This chain joins TRBV6-5 and TRBJ2-2; 8 nucleotides agree with TRBD1. Trimming removed 6 bases from V and 6 bases from J; junction bases left unmatched: 3. CDR1 is MNHEY and CDR2 is SVGAGI in the germline V gene. The CDR3 has 13 amino acids.

The chain carries TRBV7-2 and TRBJ2-3; D unclear. CDR3 length: 15 amino acids. V was pared by 7 bases and J by 5 bases, with 19 bases between. Looked up from germline, CDR1 is SGHTA and CDR2 is FQGNSA. DNA of the CDR3: TGTGCCAGCACCCAGACCCGTTTTACGGGAGATACGCAGTATTTT. Encoded protein: CASTQTRFTGDTQYF. Full variable domain (outside the CDR3, taken from reference TRBV7-2 and TRBJ2-3): GAGVSQSPSNKVTEKGKDVELRCDPISGHTALYWYRQSLGQGLEFLIYFQGNSAPDKSGLPSDRFSAERTGGSVSTLTIQRTQQEDSAVYLCASTQTRFTGDTQYFGPGTRLTVL.